Shown below are 13 T cell receptor beta chains from a single sample sequenced in a study of blood T cell repertoires in COVID-19. The method was immunoSEQ multiplex PCR; TCRdb's version includes in-frame clones alone and lacks a portion of them. The data contain 150,000 to 200,000 clones, 80% to 90% of them seen just once; the ten biggest clones take up approximately 2%. Sequencing input: peripheral blood. The source is a man between 18 and 29 years old who had recovered from COVID-19.

J is TRBJ2-1 and V is TRBV9; D may be TRBD2 (6 bases). Germline-derived CDR1 and CDR2 are SGDLS and YYNGEE. CDR3 length equals 13 residues. V was trimmed by 7 bases and J by 5 bases, leaving 13 bases between them. CDR3: CASGGTANNEQFF. CDR3 in DNA: TGTGCCAGCGGGGGGACTGCGAACAATGAGCAGTTCTTC.

The rearrangement links TRBV5-1 to TRBJ1-5, with TRBD1 matching over 7 bases. CDR1 and CDR2 (germline): SGHRS, YFSETQ. This CDR3 comprises 14 residues. Trimming removed 4 bases from V and 5 bases from J; junction bases left unmatched: 6. In nucleotides, the CDR3 is TGCGCCAGCAGCCCAGGGGGTGCTTATCAGCCCCAGCATTTT. Protein: CASSPGGAYQPQHF.

The J gene is TRBJ2-3, the V gene TRBV27, with 8 bases that match TRBD2. The germline gives CDR1 MNHEY, CDR2 SMNVEV (reference sequence). The CDR3 totals 15 residues. V lost 3 bases to trimming and J lost 4 bases; unmatched junction nucleotides: 6. CDR3 sequence: CASSFGLAFADTQYF. Here the CDR3 DNA reads TGTGCCAGCAGTTTCGGACTAGCCTTCGCAGATACGCAGTATTTT.

In DNA form, the CDR3 reads TGTGCCAGCAGTTACGTGGGGGCGAAAAATGAGCAGTTCTTC. Protein: CASSYVGAKNEQFF. The J gene is TRBJ2-1, the V gene TRBV6-5, with D possibly TRBD1 on 6 matching bases. V was cut by 2 bases and J by 7 bases, with 12 bases left in between. Germline CDR1 and CDR2: MNHEY and SVGAGI. This CDR3 is 14 amino acids long.

This clone was detected once. The CDR3 protein is CASSEGRRGGLNTEAFF. CDR3 nucleotide sequence: TGTGCCAGCAGTGAAGGACGGCGGGGCGGATTGAACACTGAAGCTTTCTTT. V usage is TRBV6-1 and J usage is TRBJ1-1; D might be TRBD1 (5 bases). Per the germline V gene, CDR1 is MNHNS and CDR2 is SASEGT. The CDR3 sequence is 17 residues long. V lost 1 base, J lost 0 bases, and 15 bases lay in between.

The V call is TRBV9, the J call TRBJ1-2; D remains ambiguous. Trimming shortened V by 0 bases and J by 6 bases, and 18 bases separated the two germline ends. Germline CDR1 is SGDLS and CDR2 is YYNGEE. The CDR3 runs to 16 residues. DNA of the CDR3: TGTGCCAGCAGCGTAGATGCGGGTTCTCGGGAGGATGGCTACACCTTC. It is translated as CASSVDAGSREDGYTF.

The J gene is TRBJ1-1, the V gene TRBV5-5; the match to TRBD1 covers 8 bases. J gave up 1 base and V 9 bases, and 8 bases lay outside the gene matches. The CDR3 contains 14 residues. Per the germline V gene, CDR1 is SGHKS and CDR2 is YYEKEE (reference sequence). The DNA of the CDR3 is TGTGCCACCGTTCGAGGGACAGGGAACACTGAAGCTTTCTTT. Translated: CATVRGTGNTEAFF.

This sequence joins TRBV7-2 and TRBJ1-5; maybe TRBD1 (6 bases). CDR3 length: 16 amino acids. V was shortened by 5 bases and J by 1 base, with 15 bases between the two germline ends. The germline CDR1 and CDR2 sequences are SGHTA and FQGNSA. The CDR3, as DNA: TGTGCCAGCAGCGCGTATGGGGGCGCGAGCAATCAGCCCCAGCATTTT. Residues: CASSAYGGASNQPQHF.

This clone has only one observation. The chain uses TRBV9 and TRBJ2-3; 9 bases match TRBD1. V lost 3 bases and J lost 2; bases outside the gene matches: 4. The CDR3 extends over 15 amino acids. CDR1 is SGDLS and CDR2 is YYNGEE in the germline V gene. The CDR3 nucleotides read TGTGCCAGCAGCGAGTGGGACAGGGTCACAGATACGCAGTATTTT. Its translation is CASSEWDRVTDTQYF.

This sequence joins TRBV27 and TRBJ2-3, with 10 bases lining up with TRBD2. The V gene end was trimmed by 6 bases and the J gene end by 6 bases; junction bases not matched to a gene: 12. The germline V gene has CDR1 MNHEY and CDR2 SMNVEV (reference sequence). The length of the CDR3 is 16 residues. CDR3 sequence (DNA): TGTGCCAGCAGATTGGGGACAGGACTAGCGGCGGATACGCAGTATTTT. It codes for CASRLGTGLAADTQYF.

This sequence joins TRBV29-1 and TRBJ1-3; a weak D match, TRBD1 (6 bases). This CDR3 contains 12 residues. Trimming left V 7 bases short and J 4 bases short, with 11 bases between. Germline loops: CDR1 SQVTM, CDR2 ANQGSEA. The CDR3 nucleotides read TGCAGCGCCCTTCAGGGGGGAAACACCATATATTTT. Its protein product is CSALQGGNTIYF.

The chain uses TRBV28 and TRBJ2-7, with 7 bases aligning to TRBD1. The CDR3 contains 15 residues. CDR1 MDHEN and CDR2 SYDVKM come from the germline V gene. V lost 6 bases to trimming and J lost 1 base; unmatched junction nucleotides: 9. Here the CDR3 DNA reads TGTGCCAGCAGGCAAGCCCCGGACAGGTCCTACGAGCAGTACTTC. It translates to CASRQAPDRSYEQYF.

This clone came up once. The rearrangement uses TRBV19 and TRBJ2-5; TRBD1 agrees at 7 bases. Germline lookup yields CDR1 LNHDA and CDR2 SQIVND (reference sequence). The CDR3 sequence is 13 residues long. V trimming: 6 bases; J trimming: 5 bases; junction bases outside the gene matches: 6. The CDR3 spells CASRETGRETQYF. CDR3 DNA sequence: TGTGCCAGTAGGGAGACAGGGCGGGAGACCCAGTACTTC.